These 15 T cell receptor beta chains originate from one sample sequenced in a study of identical twins. TCRdb ran MiXCR on the 5' RACE reads and lists one entry per CDR3 protein. In the table there are 250,000 or so distinct CDR3 sequences, about 7% of which are singletons. This same sample was also taken into another study, of yellow fever vaccine responses in identical twins.

The sample taken for sequencing was memory (CD45RO+) T cells sorted from blood. Receptors were obtained from a woman aged 18-30 years in good health.

The rearrangement links TRBV20-1 to TRBJ2-1; 15 bases fit TRBD2. CDR1 DFQATT and CDR2 SNEGSKA come from the germline V gene (reference sequence). The junction had 7 bases not matched to a gene; V was cut back by 4 bases and J by 9 bases. The CDR3 length is 15 residues. The CDR3 sequence is CSATGTSGGSSEQFF. The CDR3 DNA sequence: TGCAGTGCTACGGGGACTAGCGGGGGGTCAAGTGAGCAGTTCTTC.

The rearrangement uses TRBV5-5 and TRBJ2-3; 7 nucleotides line up with TRBD1. The CDR3 consists of 16 residues. The V and J ends lost 3 bases and 5 bases, in that order; junction bases with no gene match: 12. The germline CDR1 and CDR2 sequences are SGHKS and YYEKEE (reference sequence). The CDR3 spells CASSSRYRGRGDTQYF. CDR3 sequence (DNA): TGTGCCAGCAGCTCCAGGTATAGGGGGCGAGGAGATACGCAGTATTTT.

This clonotype came up many times. The chain couples TRBV5-6 to TRBJ2-7; TRBD1 aligns across 11 bases. The CDR3 totals 14 residues. V dropped 4 bases and J dropped 4; count of bases not matched to a gene: 4. CDR1 and CDR2 from the germline V gene are SGHDT and YYEEEE. The CDR3 DNA reads TGTGCCAGCAGCCGGGACAGGGGGTATTACGAGCAGTACGTC. It is translated as CASSRDRGYYEQYV.

The rearrangement uses TRBV28 and TRBJ2-3, with D possibly being TRBD2 (5 bases). Trimming removed 6 bases from V and 7 bases from J, with 11 bases in between. The CDR3 length is 12 residues. CDR1 is MDHEN and CDR2 is SYDVKM in the germline V gene. CDR3 residues: CASSIRGYTQYF. In DNA, the CDR3 is TGTGCCAGCAGCATCCGGGGATATACGCAGTATTTT. Complete variable domain (other parts from reference TRBV28 and TRBJ2-3): DVKVTQSSRYLVKRTGEKVFLECVQDMDHENMFWYRQDPGLGLRLIYFSYDVKMKEKGDIPEGYSVSREKKERFSLILESASTNQTSMYLCASSIRGYTQYFGPGTRLTVL.

This clonotype was recorded many times. V gene TRBV28 combines with J gene TRBJ1-4; 9 bases agree with TRBD1. The length of the CDR3 is 14 residues. CDR1 is MDHEN and CDR2 is SYDVKM in the germline V gene. V was clipped by 5 bases and J by 6 bases; unmatched bases: 4. This CDR3 is CASSDRGRDEKLFF. DNA of the CDR3: TGTGCCAGCAGTGACAGGGGGAGGGATGAAAAACTGTTTTTT.

There are a few counts of this clonotype. This chain links TRBV2 with TRBJ2-1; maybe TRBD1 (6 bases). V gave up 4 bases and J gave up 1 base, with 14 bases separating them. The V gene's germline CDR1 is SNHLY and CDR2 FYNNEI. The CDR3 length is 16 residues. The CDR3, as DNA: TGTGCCAGCAGTGCCCAGGGGACGGAATCCTACAATGAGCAGTTCTTC. It encodes CASSAQGTESYNEQFF.

The sample holds many counts of this clonotype. The CDR3 region is CASSQDSPRLAGATDTQYF. The DNA for the CDR3 is TGCGCCAGCAGCCAAGATAGTCCCCGGCTAGCGGGAGCCACAGATACGCAGTATTTT. The gene calls are TRBV4-1 and TRBJ2-3; 10 bases are shared with TRBD2. The CDR3 runs to 19 residues. Germline V gene lookup returns CDR1 MGHRA and CDR2 YSYEKL. Unmatched junction bases numbered 11, after V lost 0 bases and J lost 2 bases.

V gene TRBV3-2 combines with J gene TRBJ2-1; the D call of TRBD2 is as the table states it, not checked on the DNA. TRBV3-2 is assigned pseudogene status. CDR3 length: 18 residues. CDR3 in DNA: TGTACCAGCTGTTTTGGTAGCGGGGGGGGTAGCTCCTACAATGAGCAGTTCTTC. Its protein product is CTSCFGSGGGSSYNEQFF.

This chain connects TRBV7-8 to TRBJ2-1, with D maybe TRBD2 (7 bases). The CDR3 contains 15 residues. In germline, CDR1 is SGHVS, CDR2 FQNEAQ. The V gene lost 1 base and the J gene lost 9 bases, with 16 bases spanning the gap. The CDR3 bases are TGTGCCAGCAGCTTAGTTGCGGGGGCCCTCGCTGAGCAGTTCTTC. Protein: CASSLVAGALAEQFF.

This clonotype has ten or more counts. The chain links TRBV20-1 to TRBJ1-6; D remains ambiguous. CDR3 size: 15 residues. V gave up 1 base and J gave up 5 bases, with 12 bases separating them. Germline values: CDR1 DFQATT, CDR2 SNEGSKA (reference sequence). CDR3 region: CSARVSDRDNSPLHF. In DNA, the CDR3 is TGCAGTGCTAGAGTGTCGGATCGTGATAATTCACCCCTCCACTTT.

In its sample, this clonotype was seen many times. The chain combines TRBV7-8 with TRBJ2-2; no definite D call. V was shortened by 5 bases and J by 0 bases, with 4 bases between the two germline ends. Germline CDR1 SGHVS, CDR2 FQNEAQ. The CDR3 covers 13 residues. CDR3 residues: CASSPTNTGELFF. CDR3 coding DNA: TGTGCCAGCAGCCCGACGAACACCGGGGAGCTGTTTTTT. Combining the CDR3 with reference TRBV7-8 and TRBJ2-2 gives the whole variable domain GAGVSQSPRYKVAKRGQDVALRCDPISGHVSLFWYQQALGQGPEFLTYFQNEAQLDKSGLPSDRFFAERPEGSVSTLKIQRTQQEDSAVYLCASSPTNTGELFFGEGSRLTVL.

This clonotype occurred a few times. V usage is TRBV4-1 and J usage is TRBJ1-1; D uncertain. V lost 0 bases, J lost 1 base, and 9 bases lay in between. The germline CDR1 and CDR2 sequences are MGHRA and YSYEKL. There are 15 residues in the CDR3. CDR3 loop: CASSQDQDPNTEAFF. In DNA form, the CDR3 reads TGCGCCAGCAGCCAAGATCAGGACCCGAACACTGAAGCTTTCTTT.

In its sample, this clonotype was seen many times. This chain joins TRBV4-1 and TRBJ1-5; tentatively, D is TRBD1 (5 bases). The CDR3 covers 14 residues. Trimming removed 1 base at V and 7 bases at J, with 11 bases between. Germline V CDR1 and CDR2: MGHRA, YSYEKL. The chain's CDR3 is CASSQGGTGQPQHF. In DNA form, the CDR3 reads TGCGCCAGCAGCCAAGGGGGGACGGGGCAGCCCCAGCATTTT.

This clonotype was counted ten times or more. V usage is TRBV12-3 or TRBV12-4 and J usage is TRBJ1-4, with D unresolved. Trimming took 2 bases from V and 2 from J, leaving 12 bases between them. The CDR3 loop spans 16 amino acids. The CDR3 sequence is CASSLFSLGTNEKLFF. The CDR3 region has the DNA TGTGCCAGCAGTTTATTCAGCCTGGGGACTAATGAAAAACTGTTTTTT.

This clonotype was seen only a few times. CDR3 sequence reads: CASAYNEQFF. In DNA, the CDR3 is TGTGCCAGCGCCTACAATGAGCAGTTCTTC. The chain has TRBV6-1 and TRBJ2-1; no definite D call. Per the germline V gene, CDR1 is MNHNS and CDR2 is SASEGT. The CDR3 length is 10 residues. Trimming stripped 8 bases from V and 2 bases from J, with 1 base between.